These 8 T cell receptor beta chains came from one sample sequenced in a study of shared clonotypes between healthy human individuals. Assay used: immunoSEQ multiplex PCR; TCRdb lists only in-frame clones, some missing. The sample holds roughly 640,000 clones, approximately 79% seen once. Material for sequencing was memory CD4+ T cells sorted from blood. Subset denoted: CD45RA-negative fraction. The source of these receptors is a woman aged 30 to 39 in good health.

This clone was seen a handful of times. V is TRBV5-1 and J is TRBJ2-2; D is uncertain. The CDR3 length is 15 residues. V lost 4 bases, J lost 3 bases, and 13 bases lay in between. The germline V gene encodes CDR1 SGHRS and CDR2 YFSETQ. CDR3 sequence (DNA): TGCGCCAGCAGCCGGTCGGATCTGGACACCGGGGAGCTGTTTTTT. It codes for CASSRSDLDTGELFF.

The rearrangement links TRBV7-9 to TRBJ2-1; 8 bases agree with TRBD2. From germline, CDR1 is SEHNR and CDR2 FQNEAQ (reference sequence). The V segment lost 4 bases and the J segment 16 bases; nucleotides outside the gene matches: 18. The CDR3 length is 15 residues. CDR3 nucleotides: TGTGCCAGCAGCTCTGCGACGGGAGGGGAAAGGTCCTGCTTCTTC. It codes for CASSSATGGERSCFF.

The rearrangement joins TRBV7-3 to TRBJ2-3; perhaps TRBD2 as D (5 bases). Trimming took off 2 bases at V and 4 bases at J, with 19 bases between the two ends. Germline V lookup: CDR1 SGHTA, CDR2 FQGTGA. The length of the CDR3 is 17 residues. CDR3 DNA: TGTGCCAGCAGCTTATATAACGCCGGGGTTCGGTCAGATACGCAGTATTTT. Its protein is CASSLYNAGVRSDTQYF.

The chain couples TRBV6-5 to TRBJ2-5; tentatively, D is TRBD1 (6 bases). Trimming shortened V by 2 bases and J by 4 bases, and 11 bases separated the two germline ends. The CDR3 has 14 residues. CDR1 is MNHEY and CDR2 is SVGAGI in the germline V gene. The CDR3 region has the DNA TGTGCCAGCAGTTACCAGTCCAGGGGAGAGACCCAGTACTTC. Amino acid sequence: CASSYQSRGETQYF.

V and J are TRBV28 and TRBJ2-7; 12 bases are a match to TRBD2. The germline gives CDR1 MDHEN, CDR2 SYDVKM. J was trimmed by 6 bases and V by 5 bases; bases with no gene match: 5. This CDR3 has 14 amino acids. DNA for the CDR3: TGTGCCAGCAGTGCGACTAGCGGGAGATTCGAGCAGTACTTC. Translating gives CASSATSGRFEQYF.

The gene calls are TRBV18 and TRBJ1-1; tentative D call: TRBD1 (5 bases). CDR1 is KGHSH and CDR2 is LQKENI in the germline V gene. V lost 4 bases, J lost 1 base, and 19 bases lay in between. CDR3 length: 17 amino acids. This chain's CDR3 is CASSLGRSSATNTEAFF. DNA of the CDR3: TGTGCCAGCTCACTGGGACGGAGCTCGGCTACGAACACTGAAGCTTTCTTT.

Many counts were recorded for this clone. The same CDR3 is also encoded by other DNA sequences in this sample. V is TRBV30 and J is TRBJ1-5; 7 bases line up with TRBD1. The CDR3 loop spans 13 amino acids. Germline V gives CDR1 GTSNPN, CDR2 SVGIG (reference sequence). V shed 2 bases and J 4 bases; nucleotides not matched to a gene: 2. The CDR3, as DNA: TGTGCCTGGAGTAGGACAGGAAATCAGCCCCAGCATTTT. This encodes CAWSRTGNQPQHF.

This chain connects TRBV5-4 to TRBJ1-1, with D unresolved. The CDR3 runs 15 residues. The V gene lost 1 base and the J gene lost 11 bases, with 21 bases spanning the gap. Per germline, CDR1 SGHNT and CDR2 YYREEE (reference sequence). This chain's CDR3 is CASSLKAREGARAFF. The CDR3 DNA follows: TGTGCCAGCAGCTTGAAGGCGCGTGAGGGCGCTCGGGCTTTCTTT.